Listed below are T cell receptor beta chains from one sample, sequenced in a study of T cells after posttransplantation cyclophosphamide. TCRdb keeps only in-frame clones here, not all; method: immunoSEQ multiplex PCR. The table has approximately 20,000 clones, roughly nine tenths seen once; the top ten hold about 7.3%. Source: PBMCs, taken after allogeneic stem cell transplant with posttransplant cyclophosphamide. The source is a female patient between 40 and 55 years old who received an allogeneic stem cell transplant from a related donor, was CMV-positive, and had no GVHD. Some T cells may arise from the graft donor. Both conserved end residues are part of each CDR3. D genes are given only for firm matches. Clone size appears in some rows only: once, few, many, or a class for an expanded clone.

CDR3 protein	D gene	J gene	clone size	V gene
CASSTSGTGPLLYGYTF	TRBD1	TRBJ1-2	-	TRBV28
CASSPLQGNSGNTIYF	-	TRBJ1-3	few	TRBV7-8
CASSLGLGGGYTF	-	TRBJ1-2	-	TRBV13
CASSLAGGRYEQYF	TRBD1	TRBJ2-7	-	TRBV27
CASQTPREREQYF	-	TRBJ2-7	-	TRBV6-5
CATSTMLGSGETQYF	-	TRBJ2-5	once	TRBV15
CASIPRGTSSYEQYF	-	TRBJ2-7	once	TRBV28
CASSEALGQGREPQHF	-	TRBJ1-5	-	TRBV2
CASSRGGAYEQYF	-	TRBJ2-7	-	TRBV19
CASSLGVRVRETQYF	-	TRBJ2-5	-	TRBV28
CASSLQGPKEKLFF	TRBD1	TRBJ1-4	few	TRBV2
CASSPTTVEGYTF	-	TRBJ1-2	once	TRBV18
CATRLGQPYEQYF	TRBD1	TRBJ2-7	-	TRBV10-3
CASSEGGTGREKLFF	TRBD1	TRBJ1-4	-	TRBV9
CASSQDWLVNQPQHF	-	TRBJ1-5	-	TRBV4-3
CASSPIPGTEAFF	-	TRBJ1-1	-	TRBV7-3